The 10 T cell receptor beta chains in this list originate from one sample, sequenced in a study of naive and memory T cell subsets. Both TRBC1 and TRBC2 were covered by a beta constant-region primer of two equimolar oligonucleotides. MiXCR, run by TCRdb on the UMI-ligation and nested PCR reads, gives a single entry per CDR3 protein. The sample records over 75,000 distinct CDR3 sequences, roughly 13% being singletons. The sequencing input was central memory CD4+ T cells from blood. The receptors derive from a human donor in good health.

This clonotype was seen only a few times. The CDR3 coding sequence is TGTGCCTGGAACAGAAACAGGGACAATGAGCAGTTCTTC. Protein product: CAWNRNRDNEQFF. J is TRBJ2-1 and V is TRBV30; a weak D match, TRBD1 (6 bases). Trimming shortened V by 4 bases and J by 5 bases, and 12 bases separated the two germline ends. The germline V gene has CDR1 GTSNPN and CDR2 SVGIG (reference sequence). The CDR3 consists of 13 residues.

The V and J genes are TRBV24-1 and TRBJ2-1; the match to TRBD2 covers 7 bases. CDR1 and CDR2 (germline): KGHDR, SFDVKD. The CDR3 runs 16 residues. V gave up 2 bases and J gave up 7 bases; unmatched junction bases: 10. This CDR3 reads CATSDSSAGVLNEQFF. CDR3 DNA: TGTGCCACCAGTGATTCCAGCGCGGGAGTATTGAATGAGCAGTTCTTC.

Only a few counts were recorded for this clonotype. This chain uses TRBV18 with TRBJ1-3; possibly TRBD1 for D (6 bases). This CDR3 spans 15 amino acids. Looked up from germline, CDR1 is KGHSH and CDR2 is LQKENI. The V gene lost 2 bases and the J gene lost 0 bases, with 8 bases spanning the gap. In DNA form, the CDR3 reads TGTGCCAGCTCACCATCCAGGGGCTCTGGAAACACCATATATTTT. Translation: CASSPSRGSGNTIYF.

The CDR3 sequence: CASSLGRTSGRSELTDTQYF. Written as DNA, the CDR3 is TGTGCCAGCAGTTTGGGGCGGACTAGCGGGAGGTCCGAATTAACAGATACGCAGTATTTT. The chain joins TRBV28 to TRBJ2-3; 14 nucleotides agree with TRBD2. The germline V gene has CDR1 MDHEN and CDR2 SYDVKM. The CDR3 is 20 residues long. J lost 3 bases, V lost 3 bases, and 14 bases had no gene match.

Many counts were recorded for this clonotype. The chain joins TRBV7-2 to TRBJ1-5; the D is unclear. Germline values: CDR1 SGHTA, CDR2 FQGNSA. Trimming removed 4 bases at V and 7 bases at J, with 17 bases between. CDR3 length equals 15 residues. CDR3 sequence reads: CASSSGLGKPQPQHF. The CDR3 nucleotides read TGTGCCAGCAGCTCCGGACTTGGAAAGCCACAGCCCCAGCATTTT.

This clonotype was counted between two and nine times. This chain's CDR3 is CSARDFRGRDVDTQYF. CDR3 nucleotide sequence: TGCAGTGCTAGAGATTTTCGCGGGAGGGATGTGGATACGCAGTATTTT. V and J are TRBV20-1 and TRBJ2-3, with TRBD2 matching 9 bases. Losses at the gene ends were 0 bases for V and 6 bases for J; bases not matched to a gene: 10. In germline, CDR1 is DFQATT, CDR2 SNEGSKA (reference sequence). The CDR3 covers 16 residues.

Regarding this clonotype: A read error may explain this, as a much larger clone is one base away. The chain links TRBV12-3 or TRBV12-4 to TRBJ2-7; TRBD1 matches at 7 bases. CDR3 length equals 17 residues. V was clipped by 0 bases and J by 6 bases; unmatched bases: 14. The CDR3 region has the DNA TGTGCCAGCAGTTTAGCGTTGACAGGGAAGAGTTTGGGCGAGCAGTACTTC. It specifies CASSLALTGKSLGEQYF.

The chain links TRBV2 to TRBJ1-5; 10 nucleotides match TRBD1. The ends lost 9 bases at V and 6 bases at J; junction bases unmatched: 8. Looked up from germline, CDR1 is SNHLY and CDR2 is FYNNEI. This CDR3 spans 14 amino acids. CDR3 loop: CASKGTGESQPQHF. CDR3 DNA: TGTGCCAGTAAAGGGACAGGGGAAAGTCAGCCCCAGCATTTT.

This chain joins TRBV10-3 and TRBJ2-5; D perhaps matches TRBD2 (6 bases). The CDR3 is 15 residues long. The V and J ends lost 10 bases and 5 bases respectively, with 23 bases between them. CDR1 is ENHRY, CDR2 SYGVKD, per germline. The CDR3 here is CATSNRDSGGETQYF. DNA of the CDR3: TGTGCCACCTCGAACCGGGACTCTGGAGGCGAGACCCAGTACTTC.

The chain links TRBV20-1 to TRBJ2-4, with 7 bases lining up with TRBD1. Germline lookup yields CDR1 DFQATT and CDR2 SNEGSKA (reference sequence). The trim removed 6 bases at V and 6 bases at J, leaving 8 bases unmatched. This CDR3 contains 13 residues. The CDR3 loop reads CSALDRLGNIQYF. In DNA form, the CDR3 reads TGCAGTGCACTGGACAGGTTGGGAAACATTCAGTACTTC.